Shown below are 12 T cell receptor beta chains from a single sample sequenced in a study of T cell repertoires in cytomegalovirus infection. TCRdb re-derived calls from the reads in MiXCR, one entry per CDR3 protein. The table lists fewer than 200,000 distinct CDR3 sequences, about 20% of them singletons. The material sequenced was PBMCs. The source is a human donor in good health (CMV status not recorded). Some clones in this sample may be carry-over from other donors' samples.

V gene TRBV20-1 combines with J gene TRBJ1-4; D unresolved. Trimming cost V 8 bases and J 1 base, with 14 bases left between them. The germline gives CDR1 DFQATT, CDR2 SNEGSKA (reference sequence). CDR3 size: 14 residues. The CDR3 sequence: CSTSYGGTNEKLFF. Here the CDR3 DNA reads TGCAGTACGAGCTACGGAGGAACTAATGAAAAACTGTTTTTT.

The rearrangement joins TRBV7-9 to TRBJ1-4; D is undetermined. CDR3 length equals 15 residues. V was shortened by 2 bases and J by 2 bases, with 9 bases between the two germline ends. Per the germline V gene, CDR1 is SEHNR and CDR2 is FQNEAQ (reference sequence). The CDR3 coding sequence is TGTGCCAGCAGCTTACAGTTGTGGACTAATGAAAAACTGTTTTTT. Residues: CASSLQLWTNEKLFF.

This chain connects TRBV6-6 to TRBJ2-7; D is undetermined. Germline V lookup: CDR1 MNHNY, CDR2 SVGAGI (reference sequence). The CDR3 spans 14 residues. Trimming stripped 7 bases from V and 4 bases from J, with 17 bases between. CDR3 loop: CASIPSTQTYEQYF. DNA for the CDR3: TGTGCCAGCATTCCATCGACTCAAACGTACGAGCAGTACTTC.

V is TRBV28 and J is TRBJ2-2; D is possibly TRBD1 or TRBD2 (6 bases each). CDR3 length: 18 amino acids. The germline CDR1 and CDR2 sequences are MDHEN and SYDVKM. The V end lost 6 bases, the J end lost 2 bases, and 22 bases lay between the germline ends. The CDR3 spells CASSPDRGARFNTGELFF. In DNA, the CDR3 is TGTGCCAGCAGCCCAGATAGGGGGGCGCGCTTTAACACCGGGGAGCTGTTTTTT.

This clonotype has only a few counts. The V and J genes are TRBV19 and TRBJ1-2, with 7 bases fitting TRBD1. The trim removed 2 bases at V and 2 bases at J, leaving 2 bases unmatched. This CDR3 is 14 amino acids long. Germline lookup yields CDR1 LNHDA and CDR2 SQIVND (reference sequence). CDR3 sequence reads: CASSIRDSNYGYTF. In nucleotides, the CDR3 is TGTGCCAGTAGTATAAGGGACAGCAACTATGGCTACACCTTC.

V usage is TRBV6-2 or TRBV6-3 and J usage is TRBJ2-7, with 9 bases lining up with TRBD2. J lost 6 bases, V lost 5 bases, and 8 bases had no gene match. This CDR3 has 14 amino acids. CDR1 is MNHEY and CDR2 is SVGEGT in the germline V gene. The CDR3 coding sequence is TGTGCCAGCAGTGAGGGACTAGCTTTGGGCGAGCAGTACTTC. Translated: CASSEGLALGEQYF.

This clonotype was counted between two and nine times. CDR3 coding DNA: TGCAGTGCTAGAGACACGCATCTGGGGAAACTCTATGGCTACACCTTC. Translation gives CSARDTHLGKLYGYTF. The chain uses TRBV20-1 and TRBJ1-2; D ambiguous. V lost 0 bases and J 4 bases, leaving 18 bases between the germline ends. CDR3 length: 16 amino acids. Germline V gene sequence: CDR1 DFQATT, CDR2 SNEGSKA (reference sequence).

The chain combines TRBV3-1 with TRBJ2-3; D gene unclear. CDR1 and CDR2 from the germline V gene are LGHDT and YNNKEL (reference sequence). V was cut by 0 bases and J by 5 bases, with 6 bases left in between. The CDR3 spans 13 residues. The DNA for the CDR3 is TGTGCCAGCAGCCAAGATCATGGAGATACGCAGTATTTT. Its protein product is CASSQDHGDTQYF.

The sample holds many counts of this clonotype. CDR3 loop: CALDTSSGNTIYF. The CDR3 region has the DNA TGTGCCCTTGACACCAGCTCTGGAAACACCATATATTTT. The V gene is TRBV7-2, the J gene TRBJ1-3; D is ambiguous. CDR1 and CDR2 from the germline V gene are SGHTA and FQGNSA. This CDR3 has 13 amino acids. V was trimmed by 11 bases and J by 0 bases, leaving 11 bases between them.

This clonotype was counted ten times or more. The chain employs TRBV7-2 and TRBJ2-1, with 15 bases fitting TRBD2. V lost 5 bases and J lost 7; bases outside the gene matches: 9. The CDR3 runs to 17 residues. The germline gives CDR1 SGHTA, CDR2 FQGNSA. The CDR3 sequence: CASSTGTSGRSKNEQFF. CDR3 nucleotides: TGTGCCAGCAGCACGGGGACTAGCGGGAGGTCAAAGAATGAGCAGTTCTTC.

CDR3 sequence (DNA): TGTGCCAGCCAGGGTTCTAGCGGAGATGGGCATGAGCAGTTCTTC. Amino acid sequence: CASQGSSGDGHEQFF. The chain recombines TRBV7-3 with TRBJ2-1; 7 bases align to TRBD2. The V gene's germline CDR1 is SGHTA and CDR2 FQGTGA. V gave up 8 bases and J gave up 8 bases; unmatched junction bases: 15. CDR3 length equals 15 residues.

This clonotype was observed once. This chain uses TRBV14 with TRBJ2-7, with a weak D call TRBD2 (5 bases). CDR1 and CDR2 (germline): SGHDN, FVKESK. This CDR3 is built from 14 residues. Trimming shortened V by 0 bases and J by 5 bases, and 11 bases separated the two germline ends. CDR3 bases: TGTGCCAGCAGCCAAGATCCCCCTAGCCACGAGCAGTACTTC. It encodes CASSQDPPSHEQYF.